Listed below are T cell receptor beta chains from one sample, sequenced in a study of T-cell reconstitution after alpha-beta-depleted transplantation in children. MiXCR, run by TCRdb on the PCR reads, gives a single entry per CDR3 protein. The sample gives around 500,000 distinct CDR3 sequences, 23% of which show up once; 13% to 15% is in the top ten. The sample in question was PBMCs, mostly from graft donor cells, obtained 360 days after TCRalphabeta/CD19-depleted stem cell transplant. These receptors came from a boy in the first two years of life who had a stem cell transplant for acute myeloid leukemia, so the T cells may come from the graft donor. The CDR3 runs from the conserved cysteine through the conserved F or W. The size of a clone is reported for some rows only, either as once, few or many, or as a class for expanded clones.

v_call	j_call	clone_size	cdr3_aa
TRBV29-1	TRBJ2-1	few	CSVRTGSSYNEQFF
TRBV2	TRBJ2-3	many	CASSERGTRDTQYF
TRBV6-1	TRBJ2-7	few	CASAYGGWGAREEQYF
TRBV7-2	TRBJ2-7	many	CASSFTHFYEQYF
TRBV12-5	TRBJ1-1	-	CASGPQMNTEAFF
TRBV4-2	TRBJ2-5	-	CASSQDQLLYF
TRBV10-1	TRBJ2-1	-	CASSESPGQGDYNEQFF
TRBV12-3/TRBV12-4	TRBJ2-5	many	CASSPGLAAVRGETQYF
TRBV6-1	TRBJ1-2	few	CASSEETGVGYGYTF
TRBV20-1	TRBJ1-6	-	CSASNLTGAVSPLHF
TRBV27	TRBJ2-7	many	CASSPDPWSYEQYF
TRBV12-3/TRBV12-4	TRBJ1-5	few	CASSIPDQPQHF
TRBV20-1	TRBJ1-2	many	CSAIRERGYTF
TRBV7-9	TRBJ2-5	many	CASSLEVRGTSGEYF
TRBV20-1	TRBJ2-1	many	CSAPRGLAVYNEQFF
TRBV7-6	TRBJ2-1	few	CASSYSTSGGVEQFF
TRBV6-1	TRBJ2-2	few	CASRWGGMGHTGELFF
TRBV11-3	TRBJ2-2	-	CASRGQVNTGELFF
TRBV6-5	TRBJ1-1	many	CASSYERIHSNTEAFF
TRBV20-1	TRBJ2-1	many	CSANLARSPSYNEQFF
TRBV4-2	TRBJ1-1	-	CASSQGARRVGYTEAFF
TRBV29-1	TRBJ1-1	many	CSVERTVNTEAFF
TRBV2	TRBJ1-4	many	CASSAPGQGNYNEKLFF
TRBV5-1	TRBJ1-1	few	CASSLPGQGLGAFF
TRBV20-1	TRBJ1-1	-	CSAPRASNTEAFF
TRBV20-1	TRBJ1-1	-	CSARMGRLNTEAFF
TRBV29-1	TRBJ2-5	many	CSVEGQLKETQYF
TRBV18	TRBJ1-5	-	CASSPNRAVGQPQHF
TRBV11-2	TRBJ1-1	few	CASSLRAYGTGTEAFF
TRBV19	TRBJ2-4	-	CASSWGINIQYF
TRBV7-9	TRBJ1-6	many	CASSSRQVGNSPLHF
TRBV20-1	TRBJ2-1	many	CSASADWPYNEQFF
TRBV4-3	TRBJ2-3	-	CASSQDGGAGYTDTQYF
TRBV20-1	TRBJ1-4	-	CSARTGGEGKLFF
TRBV6-2/TRBV6-3	TRBJ2-1	few	CASSAPPSGGVYEQFF
TRBV20-1	TRBJ2-1	-	CSAKKNSGGAFF
TRBV5-5	TRBJ2-1	-	CASSVGQGAYNEQFF
TRBV10-3	TRBJ2-3	-	CAISTGGATDTQYF
TRBV19	TRBJ1-5	many	CASSPADREIVQPQHF
TRBV12-3/TRBV12-4	TRBJ2-3	-	CASSFTSGEDTQYF
TRBV11-1	TRBJ2-3	-	CASSSAATQYF
TRBV12-3/TRBV12-4	TRBJ2-1	-	CASSLGGNSEQFF
TRBV5-1	TRBJ2-1	-	CASSWTGRNSYNEQFF
TRBV27	TRBJ2-3	many	CASSLSGPLAAGADTQYF
TRBV15	TRBJ2-7	few	CATSRDRGTYEQYF
TRBV25-1	TRBJ2-1	few	CASSEYFLVDRTENNEQFF
TRBV9	TRBJ2-1	-	CASSVGGSMNNEQFF
TRBV6-5	TRBJ1-3	many	CASSYDRGRVYGNTIYF
TRBV7-3	TRBJ2-2	many	CASSLFMAGELFF
TRBV12-3/TRBV12-4	TRBJ1-2	many	CASSSLDRGLGGYTF
TRBV29-1	TRBJ2-7	many	CSAGWRDRQYF
TRBV12-3/TRBV12-4	TRBJ2-3	few	CASSPGLAGGFTDTQYF
TRBV5-5	TRBJ2-2	many	CASSPQQGIMNTGELFF
TRBV10-3	TRBJ2-3	-	CATTSWDRAIDTQYF
TRBV20-1	TRBJ2-1	few	CSARDRSAYNEQFF
TRBV7-6	TRBJ2-1	few	CASSLSSGEYNEQFF
TRBV9	TRBJ2-7	-	CASSVAGTGWREQYF
TRBV20-1	TRBJ2-3	many	CSANDGQGTVDTQYF
TRBV4-1	TRBJ1-1	many	CASSPLRDATEAFF